The rows below give T cell receptor beta chains drawn from one sample of a study of T cell changes during pregnancy in multiple sclerosis. Measured with immunoSEQ multiplex PCR; TCRdb has only the in-frame clones, and not every one. Among some 60,000 clones listed, around 90% were seen once. The sample in question was peripheral blood, obtained in the second trimester of pregnancy. These receptors originate from a female donor with multiple sclerosis, enrolled in a pregnancy study. CDR3s include the opening cysteine and the closing phenylalanine or tryptophan. Fields, in order: V gene, J gene, CDR3 protein.

TRBV10-2	TRBJ2-7	CASTQGYEQYF
TRBV28	TRBJ2-1	CASRLTSGGVVDEQFF
TRBV4-1	TRBJ2-3	CASSQGGAGGGTDTQYF
TRBV18	TRBJ2-3	CASSPTPAGTSTDTQYF
TRBV9	TRBJ2-1	CASSLRTSGIPNEQFF
TRBV28	TRBJ2-2	CASAIGGLANTGELFF
TRBV18	TRBJ1-2	CASSPEQGSGYGYTF
TRBV7-2	TRBJ2-4	CASSRSGGVNIQYF
TRBV11-2	TRBJ2-7	CASSLVPLAGGRDEQYF
TRBV13	TRBJ2-3	CANPKGRDGYTDTQYF
TRBV6-1	TRBJ1-1	CASTGSLDTEAFF
TRBV5-4	TRBJ1-1	CASSGGQTNTEAFF
TRBV19	TRBJ1-1	CASNRGGRDTEAFF
TRBV9	TRBJ1-1	CASSALQDRLQNTEAFF
TRBV28	TRBJ2-7	CASNSGTTLWVQYF
TRBV27	TRBJ1-5	CASSGLGQGNQPQHF
TRBV29-1	TRBJ2-7	CSGGEGDYEQYF
TRBV6-4	TRBJ2-3	CASSVDSIADTQYF
TRBV7-9	TRBJ2-3	CASSLIIAGGQGDTQYF
TRBV10-1	TRBJ2-7	CATSVSAGYEQYF
TRBV7-2	TRBJ2-1	CASSLGLAGGNEQFF
TRBV5-4	TRBJ1-4	CASSRAGTATNEKLFF
TRBV6-1	TRBJ1-6	CASSESGRRSYNSPLHF
TRBV6-1	TRBJ2-7	CASSERSVYEQYF
TRBV6-5	TRBJ2-7	CASSYGTGFSYEQYF
TRBV5-4	TRBJ1-2	CASGSGQTLNYGYTF
TRBV5-6	TRBJ2-5	CASSFGTGGARTQYF
TRBV7-9	TRBJ2-3	CASPSLTDTQYF
TRBV9	TRBJ1-2	CASSPLDGYTF
TRBV10-2	TRBJ1-6	CASSQAPGSYNSPLHF
TRBV27	TRBJ1-5	CASSLEGTQPQHF
TRBV9	TRBJ1-1	CASSRTIQGNTEAFF
TRBV18	TRBJ2-3	CASSGAGGGGDTQYF
TRBV7-3	TRBJ2-2	CASSQGRHRAGTGELFF
TRBV5-5	TRBJ2-3	CASSFSGGAADTQYF
TRBV2	TRBJ1-5	CASRRGTVNQPQHF
TRBV30	TRBJ1-4	CAWSVVRGGEKLFF
TRBV4-1	TRBJ1-2	CASSQEVSGYYGYTF
TRBV9	TRBJ2-7	CASSGGQGSSYEQYF
TRBV4-1	TRBJ1-6	CASSQDPPSSSYNSPLHF
TRBV6-4	TRBJ2-3	CASSETGDPTDTQYF
TRBV7-9	TRBJ1-5	CASSPGQPGVSNQPQHF
TRBV5-4	TRBJ2-7	CASSLRGEQYF
TRBV4-1	TRBJ1-4	CASSQDWGQGNEKLFF
TRBV29-1	TRBJ1-2	CSVDVSTVNYGYTF
TRBV6-5	TRBJ2-1	CASSYGSISYNEQFF
TRBV6-1	TRBJ2-7	CASSLSGEQYF
TRBV23-1	TRBJ1-1	CASSSSGLSKMNTEAFF
TRBV18	TRBJ1-2	CASSPNRGDPYGYTF
TRBV5-4	TRBJ2-3	CASSLEGADTQYF
TRBV5-1	TRBJ1-6	CASSLDSYNSPLHF
TRBV5-1	TRBJ2-5	CASSLLGQGEETQYF
TRBV27	TRBJ1-2	CASSSQGPHGYTF
TRBV7-9	TRBJ1-1	CASSPIMNTEAFF
TRBV19	TRBJ1-3	CASGLVSGNTIYF
TRBV5-6	TRBJ1-3	CASSWDRVSGNTIYF
TRBV5-1	TRBJ2-2	CASSRGTGGSTGELFF
TRBV6-5	TRBJ1-6	CASSTLQGSPLHF
TRBV27	TRBJ2-6	CASSLRPGTDYSGANVLTF